This TCR beta chain was sequenced in a study of Graves' ophthalmopathy and Graves' hyperthyroidism. The PBMCs were taken from approximately 9.7 ml of fresh peripheral blood. V dropped 5 bases and J dropped 3 bases, with 10 bases sitting between them. Germline CDR1 is MNHEY and CDR2 is SVGEGT. CDR3 size: 13 residues. The sequenced template was RNA, covering the TCR beta CDR3 region. RT-PCR was first run with HTBI primers, then multiplex PCR in a second round. TCRdb reprocessed the multiplex PCR reads via MiXCR and lists one record per CDR3 protein. The table includes some 400,000 distinct CDR3 sequences, about 17% detected once. This clonotype was picked up many times.

The specimen sequenced was peripheral blood. The sequence was collected from a woman aged 18-29 years with Graves' ophthalmopathy. V gene TRBV6-2 or TRBV6-3 combines with J gene TRBJ2-5; D not resolved. The CDR3 protein is CASSLKIKETQYF. CDR3 nucleotide sequence: TGTGCCAGCAGTCTTAAAATTAAAGAGACCCAGTACTTC.